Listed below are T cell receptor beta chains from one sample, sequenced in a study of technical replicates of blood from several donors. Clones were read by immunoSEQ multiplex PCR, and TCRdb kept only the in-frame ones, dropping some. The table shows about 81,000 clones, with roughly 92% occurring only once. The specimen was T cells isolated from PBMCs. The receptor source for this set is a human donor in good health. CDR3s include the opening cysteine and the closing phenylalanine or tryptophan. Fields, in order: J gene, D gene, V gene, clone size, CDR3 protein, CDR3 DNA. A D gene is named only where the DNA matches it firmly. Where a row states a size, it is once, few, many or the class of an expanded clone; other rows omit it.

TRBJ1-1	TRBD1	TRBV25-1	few	CASRPDREWAEAFF	TGTGCCAGCAGGCCGGACAGGGAATGGGCTGAAGCTTTCTTT
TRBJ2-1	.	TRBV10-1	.	CASSYLRDKGLNEQFF	TGCGCCAGTTCCTATCTTCGGGACAAGGGGTTGAATGAGCAGTTCTTC
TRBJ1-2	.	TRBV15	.	CATSKAFGGPIYGYTF	TGTGCCACCAGCAAAGCATTCGGGGGGCCCATCTATGGCTACACCTTC
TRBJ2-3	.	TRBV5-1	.	CASSAAAGASTDTQYF	TGCGCCAGCAGCGCGGCCGCGGGGGCTAGCACAGATACGCAGTATTTT
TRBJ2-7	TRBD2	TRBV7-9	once	CASSLPSGTYEQYF	TGTGCCAGCAGCTTACCTAGCGGGACTTACGAGCAGTACTTC
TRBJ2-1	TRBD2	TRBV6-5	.	CASAKGGSFYNEQFF	TGTGCCAGCGCAAAGGGCGGGAGTTTCTACAATGAGCAGTTCTTC
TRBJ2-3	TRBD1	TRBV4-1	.	CASSPRRGQGTDTQYF	TGCGCCAGCAGCCCCCGGCGCGGACAGGGGACAGATACGCAGTATTTT
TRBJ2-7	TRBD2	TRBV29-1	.	CSIAGANYEQYF	TGCAGTATAGCGGGGGCAAACTACGAGCAGTACTTC
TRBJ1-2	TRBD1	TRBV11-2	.	CASSLFSLDRGRYGYTF	TGTGCCAGCAGCTTATTCAGTCTGGACAGGGGCCGCTATGGCTACACCTTC
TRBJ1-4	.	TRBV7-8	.	CASSSTGMATNEKLFF	TGTGCCAGCAGCTCCACCGGTATGGCAACTAATGAAAAACTGTTTTTT
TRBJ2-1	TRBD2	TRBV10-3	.	CAINDGGSGYNEQFF	TGTGCCATCAATGACGGCGGGAGTGGCTACAATGAGCAGTTCTTC
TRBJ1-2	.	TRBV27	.	CASSLKPHYGYTF	TGTGCCAGCAGTTTAAAGCCTCACTATGGCTACACCTTC
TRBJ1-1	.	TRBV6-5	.	CASILNTEAFF	TGTGCCAGCATCCTCAACACTGAAGCTTTCTTT
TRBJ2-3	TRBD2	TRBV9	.	CASSVGIAGGSTDTQYF	TGTGCCAGCAGCGTAGGGATAGCGGGGGGTAGCACAGATACGCAGTATTTT
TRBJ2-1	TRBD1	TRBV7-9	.	CASSGRVTGGGNNEQFF	TGTGCCAGCAGCGGCCGGGTGACAGGGGGCGGCAACAATGAGCAGTTCTTC
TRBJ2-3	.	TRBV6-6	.	CASSLVDDTDTQYF	TGTGCCAGCAGCCTAGTCGATGACACAGATACGCAGTATTTT
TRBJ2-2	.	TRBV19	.	CASRYGTGELFF	TGTGCCAGTAGATACGGGACCGGGGAGCTGTTTTTT
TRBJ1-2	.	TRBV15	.	CATSSSDYGYTF	TGTGCCACCAGCTCTTCGGACTATGGCTACACCTTC
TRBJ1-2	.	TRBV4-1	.	CASSQFGPIYGYTF	TGCGCCAGCAGCCAATTTGGCCCCATCTATGGCTACACCTTC
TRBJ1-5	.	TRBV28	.	CASSIRSNQPQHF	TGTGCCAGCAGTATCCGTAGCAATCAGCCCCAGCATTTT
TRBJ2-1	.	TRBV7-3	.	CASSLWGGINEQFF	TGTGCCAGCAGCTTATGGGGCGGGATCAATGAGCAGTTCTTC
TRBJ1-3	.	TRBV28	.	CASNRGSGNTIYF	TGTGCCAGCAATCGGGGCTCTGGAAACACCATATATTTT
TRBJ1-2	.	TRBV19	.	CASNPAGALYGYTF	TGTGCCAGTAATCCCGCAGGGGCACTCTATGGCTACACCTTC
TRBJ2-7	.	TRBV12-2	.	CASRLSDRRTYEQYF	TGTGCAAGTCGCTTATCGGACAGAAGAACCTACGAGCAGTACTTC